The next 17 T cell receptor beta chains were all read from a single sample in a study of memory CD4+ T cells and cytomegalovirus serostatus. This table comes from immunoSEQ multiplex PCR, and its TCRdb copy is limited to in-frame clones, with some not included. Of over 35,000 clones in the sample, under 80% were seen once. The sort gate was single viable CD3+CD4+CD8-CD45RO+ cells for memory CD4+ T cells. The material sequenced was memory CD4+ T cells from blood. These receptors came from an adult in good health and CMV-seronegative.

The chain recombines TRBV14 with TRBJ2-2; weak D call: TRBD1 (6 bases). Germline values: CDR1 SGHDN, CDR2 FVKESK. V was shortened by 3 bases and J by 4 bases, with 9 bases between the two germline ends. The CDR3 runs to 14 residues. The CDR3 is CASSHRGVTGELFF. CDR3 nucleotide sequence: TGTGCCAGCAGCCACAGGGGTGTCACCGGGGAGCTGTTTTTT.

By proportion, this clone is medium-sized. This chain links TRBV11-2 with TRBJ1-1, with 7 bases fitting TRBD1. V trimming: 4 bases; J trimming: 8 bases; junction bases outside the gene matches: 10. CDR3 length: 14 residues. The germline V gene encodes CDR1 SGHAT and CDR2 FQNNGV. DNA of the CDR3: TGTGCCAGCAGCTCGGGACAGTTACTCATAGAAGCTTTCTTT. As protein: CASSSGQLLIEAFF.

There are a few counts of this clone. V gene TRBV7-2 combines with J gene TRBJ1-5; 8 bases fit TRBD1. Germline V CDR1 and CDR2: SGHTA, FQGNSA. V was clipped by 6 bases and J by 2 bases; unmatched bases: 12. The CDR3 consists of 17 residues. CDR3 in DNA: TGTGCCAGCAGTCATTTCCCAGGGGGCGCGGGCAATCAGCCCCAGCATTTT. The encoded protein is CASSHFPGGAGNQPQHF.

This clone was detected once. The chain couples TRBV6-1 to TRBJ1-5; D call uncertain. Trimming left V 8 bases short and J 2 bases short, with 16 bases between. Germline V lookup: CDR1 MNHNS, CDR2 SASEGT. This CDR3 has 15 residues. The DNA for the CDR3 is TGTGCCAGCGCCCGTCGAGGAGTGGGCAATCAGCCCCAGCATTTT. Its protein product is CASARRGVGNQPQHF.

V usage is TRBV28 and J usage is TRBJ1-2; 7 bases are a match to TRBD1. The V gene end was trimmed by 3 bases and the J gene end by 5 bases; junction bases not matched to a gene: 9. The germline CDR1 and CDR2 sequences are MDHEN and SYDVKM. The CDR3 length is 15 residues. The CDR3 protein is CASSFGQGVRYGYTF. CDR3 DNA: TGTGCCAGCAGTTTTGGCCAGGGGGTGAGGTATGGCTACACCTTC.

The J gene is TRBJ2-7, the V gene TRBV7-7, with D perhaps matching TRBD2 (5 bases). V was trimmed by 4 bases and J by 6 bases, leaving 13 bases between them. In germline, CDR1 is SSHAT, CDR2 FNYEAQ (reference sequence). CDR3 length: 13 residues. The CDR3 coding sequence is TGTGCCAGCAGCTCTGGAACGGGGTCCGAGCAGTACTTC. Residues: CASSSGTGSEQYF.

The chain links TRBV19 to TRBJ1-5; tentatively, D is TRBD1 (6 bases). Germline CDR1 and CDR2: LNHDA and SQIVND (reference sequence). This CDR3 is 17 amino acids long. V lost 0 bases to trimming and J lost 3 bases, with 15 bases between them. The CDR3 reads CASSIDLANRANQPQHF. The CDR3 nucleotides read TGTGCCAGTAGTATAGATCTAGCGAACAGGGCCAATCAGCCCCAGCATTTT.

The CDR3 DNA reads TGTGCCAGCAGCCCTCCCGGGGGAAGTAATCAGCCCCAGCATTTT. This codes for CASSPPGGSNQPQHF. The V call is TRBV7-9, the J call TRBJ1-5; perhaps TRBD1 as D (5 bases). Germline V gene lookup returns CDR1 SEHNR and CDR2 FQNEAQ (reference sequence). Trimming took 5 bases from V and 4 from J, leaving 15 bases between them. This CDR3 region has 15 residues.

The chain carries TRBV4-1 and TRBJ1-1, with D unresolved. This CDR3 comprises 14 residues. Germline V CDR1 and CDR2: MGHRA, YSYEKL. Trimming removed 3 bases at V and 0 bases at J, with 8 bases between. The CDR3 region has the DNA TGCGCCAGCAGCCACCGGACCCTGAACACTGAAGCTTTCTTT. Translating gives CASSHRTLNTEAFF.

The rearrangement uses TRBV7-2 and TRBJ1-2, with D possibly matching TRBD1 (5 bases). The ends were cut back, 2 bases at V and 8 bases at J, with 9 bases in the middle. The CDR3 contains 12 residues. Germline CDR1 reads SGHTA; CDR2 reads FQGNSA. The CDR3 spells CASSLPGPGYTF. The DNA for the CDR3 is TGTGCCAGCAGCTTACCGGGACCAGGCTACACCTTC.

This CDR3 is CASSFQGQNEKLFF. The CDR3 nucleotides read TGTGCCAGCAGTTTCCAAGGACAGAATGAAAAACTGTTTTTT. The chain couples TRBV28 to TRBJ1-4, with D tentatively TRBD1 (6 bases). This CDR3 region has 14 residues. Trimming removed 3 bases from V and 5 bases from J, with 10 bases in between. Germline V gene data show CDR1 as MDHEN and CDR2 as SYDVKM.

V and J are TRBV7-2 and TRBJ2-7, with 14 bases fitting TRBD2. The germline V gene encodes CDR1 SGHTA and CDR2 FQGNSA. J lost 0 bases, V lost 5 bases, and 6 bases had no gene match. The CDR3 totals 17 residues. CDR3 residues: CASSPGLAGDASYEQYF. CDR3 nucleotides: TGTGCCAGCAGCCCGGGACTAGCGGGGGATGCCTCCTACGAGCAGTACTTC.

The V and J genes are TRBV12-5 and TRBJ2-1; maybe TRBD1 (7 bases). The CDR3 totals 12 residues. The V gene lost 2 bases and the J gene lost 15 bases, with 14 bases spanning the gap. The germline CDR1 and CDR2 sequences are LGHNT and FRNRAP. The CDR3 nucleotides read TGTGCTAGTGGTTTGCTCGACAGGGAGGTGTTCTTC. This sequence encodes CASGLLDREVFF.

This chain connects TRBV19 to TRBJ1-2; D is possibly TRBD1 (5 bases). Germline-derived CDR1 and CDR2 are LNHDA and SQIVND (reference sequence). CDR3 length equals 13 residues. V was cut by 7 bases and J by 0 bases, with 9 bases left in between. CDR3 bases: TGTGCCAGTATTGGCAGGGCTAACTATGGCTACACCTTC. Translated, it gives CASIGRANYGYTF.

This clone was seen a handful of times. The chain combines TRBV6-6 with TRBJ2-7; 8 positions agree with TRBD1. The germline V gene encodes CDR1 MNHNY and CDR2 SVGAGI (reference sequence). V lost 6 bases, J lost 3 bases, and 10 bases stayed unmatched. The CDR3 sequence is 15 residues long. CDR3 protein: CASSSPGTGDYEQYF. The CDR3 DNA follows: TGTGCCAGCAGCTCTCCGGGGACAGGAGACTACGAGCAGTACTTC.

This clone has just one count. The rearrangement links TRBV2 to TRBJ1-4; 9 nucleotides align to TRBD1. CDR1 is SNHLY and CDR2 is FYNNEI in the germline V gene. CDR3 length: 15 amino acids. The junction had 5 bases not matched to a gene; V was cut back by 1 base and J by 8 bases. CDR3 sequence reads: CASSEVRTGEEKLFF. The CDR3 coding sequence is TGTGCCAGCAGTGAAGTCAGGACAGGGGAGGAAAAACTGTTTTTT.

This clone showed up just once. The chain has TRBV11-2 and TRBJ2-1, with 11 bases that match TRBD2. The V segment lost 3 bases and the J segment 0 bases; nucleotides outside the gene matches: 1. Germline values: CDR1 SGHAT, CDR2 FQNNGV. The CDR3 has 16 amino acids. The CDR3, as DNA: TGTGCCAGCAGCTTTAGCGGGGGGGGCTCCTACAATGAGCAGTTCTTC. Translated: CASSFSGGGSYNEQFF.